The rows below give T cell receptor beta chains drawn from one sample of a study of response to subunit inactivated influenza vaccine. Each CDR3 protein is one row after TCRdb ran MiXCR on the RT-PCR reads. The sample shows under 800,000 distinct CDR3 sequences, about 14% of them seen only once. Here the sequenced sample was PBMCs from blood, taken less than 15 days before vaccination. Receptor source: a man aged 45 to 65 who received an inactivated influenza vaccine. Both conserved end residues are part of each CDR3. A D gene is named only where the DNA matches it firmly. Where a row states a size, it is once, few, many or the class of an expanded clone; other rows omit it.

clone_size,d_call,v_call,j_call,cdr3_aa,cdr3_nt
NA,TRBD1,TRBV5-6,TRBJ2-5,CASRTGVGETQYF,TGTGCCAGCAGGACAGGGGTAGGCGAGACCCAGTACTTC
few,NA,TRBV20-1,TRBJ2-5,CSARYQETQYF,TGCAGTGCTCGGTACCAAGAGACCCAGTACTTC
many,TRBD1,TRBV4-2,TRBJ2-7,CASSQGGQGPYEQYF,TGTGCCAGCAGCCAAGGAGGACAGGGACCCTACGAGCAGTACTTC
few,NA,TRBV4-1,TRBJ2-5,CASSQVFRETQYF,TGCGCCAGCAGCCAAGTCTTCCGGGAGACCCAGTACTTC
many,TRBD2,TRBV7-2,TRBJ2-7,CASRVTSASSYEQYF,TGTGCCAGCAGGGTGACTAGCGCCTCCTCCTACGAGCAGTACTTC
many,NA,TRBV20-1,TRBJ1-1,CSAPKGGWDTEAFF,TGCAGTGCCCCCAAAGGGGGATGGGACACTGAAGCTTTCTTT
many,TRBD1,TRBV5-1,TRBJ2-7,CASSAPGQGNYEQYF,TGCGCCAGCAGCGCCCCGGGACAGGGGAATTACGAGCAGTACTTC
few,TRBD1,TRBV11-1,TRBJ2-7,CASSPLRGRDRGNYEQYF,TGTGCCAGCAGCCCACTCAGAGGCAGGGACAGGGGAAACTACGAGCAGTACTTC
many,TRBD1,TRBV7-2,TRBJ2-1,CASSLEGTVNNEQFF,TGTGCCAGCAGCTTAGAGGGGACAGTCAACAATGAGCAGTTCTTC
NA,TRBD2,TRBV3-1,TRBJ2-3,CASTLTSGDTDTQYF,TGTGCCAGTACGCTGACTAGCGGGGACACAGATACGCAGTATTTT
few,NA,TRBV7-9,TRBJ2-2,CASSPHPGLGNTGELFF,TGTGCCAGCAGCCCTCACCCCGGGCTGGGGAACACCGGGGAGCTGTTTTTT
few,NA,TRBV20-1,TRBJ2-5,CSASPVPNVIQETQYF,TGCAGTGCTAGTCCGGTTCCGAATGTCATACAAGAGACCCAGTACTTC
NA,NA,TRBV20-1,TRBJ2-5,CSQPSQDQETQYF,TGCAGCCAGCCTAGCCAGGACCAAGAGACCCAGTACTTC
NA,TRBD2,TRBV28,TRBJ2-7,CASSKAGLAGGSYEQYF,TGTGCCAGCAGTAAAGCGGGACTAGCGGGAGGATCCTACGAGCAGTACTTC